These 8 T cell receptor beta chains were all obtained from the same sample, sequenced in a study of cytomegalovirus exposure and HLA in healthy donors. The PCR ran on 60 Vbeta and 13 Jbeta primers. The table came from immunoSEQ multiplex PCR; TCRdb's copy has only in-frame clones and leaves some out. The sample contains nearly 110,000 clones, 75% to 85% of which appear only once. The specimen was PBMCs. These receptors were obtained from a man aged 45-65 years in good health and CMV-seronegative.

This clone was seen more than once but under ten times. Other DNA sequences of this sample code for an identical CDR3. The V and J genes are TRBV6-1 and TRBJ1-5; the match to TRBD1 covers 7 bases. V shed 4 bases, J shed 0 bases, and the junction held 3 bases outside the gene matches. This CDR3 contains 15 residues. Per the germline V gene, CDR1 is MNHNS and CDR2 is SASEGT. The chain's CDR3 is CASSGGTDSNQPQHF. CDR3 in DNA: TGTGCCAGCAGTGGAGGGACAGATAGCAATCAGCCCCAGCATTTT.

The chain uses TRBV5-1 and TRBJ2-3; TRBD1 agrees at 8 bases. Trimming removed 3 bases from V and 1 base from J; junction bases left unmatched: 4. This CDR3 is 15 amino acids long. Germline lookup yields CDR1 SGHRS and CDR2 YFSETQ. The CDR3 DNA is TGCGCCAGCAGCTCCCCGGGACAGGGCACAGATACGCAGTATTTT. Translating it yields CASSSPGQGTDTQYF.

The rearrangement uses TRBV4-2 and TRBJ2-5, with D maybe TRBD2 (5 bases). The CDR3 has 16 amino acids. V gave up 0 bases and J gave up 0 bases, with 11 bases separating them. The germline V gene encodes CDR1 LGHNA and CDR2 YNFKEQ. CDR3 sequence: CASSQEGFGDQETQYF. CDR3 sequence (DNA): TGTGCCAGCAGCCAAGAGGGGTTCGGGGACCAAGAGACCCAGTACTTC.

The rearrangement links TRBV5-4 to TRBJ2-1; 7 bases are shared with TRBD1. V lost 4 bases to trimming and J lost 4 bases; unmatched junction nucleotides: 5. The length of the CDR3 is 14 residues. Germline CDR1 SGHNT, CDR2 YYREEE (reference sequence). For the CDR3, the DNA is TGTGCCAGCAGCGCCACGGGACAGTACAATGAGCAGTTCTTC. It yields the protein CASSATGQYNEQFF.

The CDR3 loop reads CASSQESTEDTQYF. The CDR3 DNA sequence: TGTGCCAGCAGCCAAGAATCTACAGAGGATACGCAGTATTTT. The gene calls are TRBV14 and TRBJ2-3; D remains unclear. Germline CDR1 SGHDN, CDR2 FVKESK. Deletions cut 0 bases from V and 6 bases from J, with 10 bases between. The length of the CDR3 is 14 residues.

The rearrangement uses TRBV10-2 and TRBJ1-1; D gene uncertain. Deletions cut 6 bases from V and 6 bases from J, with 14 bases between. Germline loops: CDR1 WSHSY, CDR2 SAAADI. The CDR3 sequence is 13 residues long. CDR3 DNA sequence: TGCGCCAGCAGCCCCGGGATCGGCTCTGAAGCTTTCTTT. Residues: CASSPGIGSEAFF.

This rearrangement joins TRBV28 to TRBJ2-7; 9 bases agree with TRBD2. V lost 7 bases and J lost 0; bases outside the gene matches: 7. From germline, CDR1 is MDHEN and CDR2 SYDVKM. The CDR3 has 15 residues. The CDR3 region is CASTDSGGSSYEQYV. The CDR3, as DNA: TGTGCCAGCACGGACAGCGGGGGGAGCTCCTACGAGCAGTACGTC.

The J gene is TRBJ1-5, the V gene TRBV2; D unclear. The V end was cut by 4 bases, the J end by 2 bases, with 15 bases between. Germline CDR1 reads SNHLY; CDR2 reads FYNNEI. CDR3 length: 16 residues. The CDR3 sequence: CASSVRVITGNQPQHF. CDR3 nucleotides: TGTGCCAGCAGTGTGAGGGTTATAACGGGCAATCAGCCCCAGCATTTT.